This T cell receptor beta chain was identified during a study of T cells in Graves' hyperthyroidism and ophthalmopathy. In the study overall: The authors collected peripheral blood at initial diagnosis, before any treatment. Overall study results and limits: For ophthalmopathy, model prediction preceded onset by a median about six months. Researchers found most expanded thyroid clonotypes above 0.001 in blood as well.

In making diagnoses, clinical symptoms, serum thyroxine and TRAb, thyroid ultrasound and orbital computed tomography were all used. This clonotype was seen ten or more times. Its antigen is as yet unknown. The J segment lost 5 bases and the V segment lost 3 bases, leaving 4 bases of the junction unmatched. The CDR3 runs 14 residues. CDR1 is KGHDR, CDR2 SFDVKD, per germline. RNA transcripts gave rise to amplified TCR beta CDR3 regions. TCR CDR3 regions were first amplified by RT-PCR with HTBI primers. TCRdb analysed the multiplex PCR reads with MiXCR anew, one entry per CDR3 protein. Here the sample spans about 350,000 distinct CDR3 sequences, 15% to 20% being singletons.

Sequencing was carried out using blood. This chain joins TRBV24-1 and TRBJ2-5, with 8 bases that match TRBD2. The receptor was derived from a woman between 40 and 55 years old with Graves' ophthalmopathy. The CDR3 nucleotides read TGTGCCACCAGTGATAGCGGGAGAGTCGAGACCCAGTACTTC. Its protein product is CATSDSGRVETQYF.